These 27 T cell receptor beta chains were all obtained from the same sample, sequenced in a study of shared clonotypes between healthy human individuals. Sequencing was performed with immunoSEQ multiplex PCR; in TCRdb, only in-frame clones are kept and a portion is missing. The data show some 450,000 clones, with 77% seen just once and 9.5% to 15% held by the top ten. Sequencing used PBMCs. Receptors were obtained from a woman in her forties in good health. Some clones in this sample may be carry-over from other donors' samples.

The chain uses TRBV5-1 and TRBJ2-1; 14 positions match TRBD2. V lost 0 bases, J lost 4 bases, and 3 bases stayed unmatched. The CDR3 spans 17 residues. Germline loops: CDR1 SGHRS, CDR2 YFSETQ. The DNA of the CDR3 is TGCGCCAGCAGCTTGGCGGGGACTAGCGGGAGTTACAATGAGCAGTTCTTC. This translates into CASSLAGTSGSYNEQFF.

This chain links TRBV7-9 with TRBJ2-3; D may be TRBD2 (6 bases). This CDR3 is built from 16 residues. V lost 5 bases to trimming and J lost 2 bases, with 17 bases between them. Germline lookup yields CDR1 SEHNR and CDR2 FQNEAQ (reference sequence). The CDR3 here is CASSGTRGGATDTQYF. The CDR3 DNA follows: TGTGCCAGCAGCGGCACACGGGGCGGGGCCACAGATACGCAGTATTTT.

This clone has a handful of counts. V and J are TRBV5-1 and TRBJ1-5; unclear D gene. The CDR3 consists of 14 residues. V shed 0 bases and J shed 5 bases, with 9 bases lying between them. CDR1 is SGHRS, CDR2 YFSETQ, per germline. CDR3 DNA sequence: TGCGCCAGCAGCTTGGACAGCCAATATCAGCCCCAGCATTTT. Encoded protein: CASSLDSQYQPQHF. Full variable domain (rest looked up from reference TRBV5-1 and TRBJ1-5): KAGVTQTPRYLIKTRGQQVTLSCSPISGHRSVSWYQQTPGQGLQFLFEYFSETQRNKGNFPGRFSGRQFSNSRSEMNVSTLELGDSALYLCASSLDSQYQPQHFGDGTRLSIL.

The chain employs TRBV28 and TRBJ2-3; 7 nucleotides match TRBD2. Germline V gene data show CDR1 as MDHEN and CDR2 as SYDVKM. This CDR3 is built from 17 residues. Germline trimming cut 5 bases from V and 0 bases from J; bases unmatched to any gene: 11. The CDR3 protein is CASSPLHSGTSTDTQYF. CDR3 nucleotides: TGTGCCAGCAGTCCCCTCCACAGCGGGACTAGCACAGATACGCAGTATTTT.

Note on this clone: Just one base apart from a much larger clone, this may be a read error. The CDR3 sequence: CASSQGLLNFNYGYIF. The CDR3 DNA is TGCGCCAGCAGCCAAGGGTTGTTGAACTTCAACTATGGCTACATCTTC. This chain connects TRBV4-1 to TRBJ1-2; D unclear. CDR3 length: 16 amino acids. CDR1 and CDR2 (germline): MGHRA, YSYEKL.

CDR3 DNA: TGTGCCAGCACTCAGGAGACAGGGCCTGGAAACACCATATATTTT. It codes for CASTQETGPGNTIYF. The rearrangement uses TRBV2 and TRBJ1-3, with 7 bases that match TRBD1. V lost 7 bases to trimming and J lost 2 bases; unmatched junction nucleotides: 8. CDR1 SNHLY and CDR2 FYNNEI come from the germline V gene. The CDR3 extends over 15 amino acids.

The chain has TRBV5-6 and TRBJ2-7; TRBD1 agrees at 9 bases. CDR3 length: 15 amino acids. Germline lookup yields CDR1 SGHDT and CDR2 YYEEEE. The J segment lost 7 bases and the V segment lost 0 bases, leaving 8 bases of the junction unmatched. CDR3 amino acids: CASSLVGQGLGEQYF. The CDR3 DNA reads TGTGCCAGCAGCTTGGTCGGACAGGGGTTGGGTGAGCAGTACTTC.

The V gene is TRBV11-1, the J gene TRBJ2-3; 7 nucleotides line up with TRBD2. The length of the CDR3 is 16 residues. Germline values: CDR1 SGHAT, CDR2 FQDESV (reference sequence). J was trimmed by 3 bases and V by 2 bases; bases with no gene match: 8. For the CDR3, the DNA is TGTGCCAGCAGCTTAAAATGGCGGGAGTCAACAGATACGCAGTATTTT. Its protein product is CASSLKWRESTDTQYF.

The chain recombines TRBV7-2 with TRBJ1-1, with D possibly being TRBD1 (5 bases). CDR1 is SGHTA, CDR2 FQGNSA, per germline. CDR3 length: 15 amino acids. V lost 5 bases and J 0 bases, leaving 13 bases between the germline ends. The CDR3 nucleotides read TGTGCCAGCAGCCACGATTGGGGCCTGAACACTGAAGCTTTCTTT. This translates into CASSHDWGLNTEAFF. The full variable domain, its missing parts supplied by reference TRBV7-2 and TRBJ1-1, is GAGVSQSPSNKVTEKGKDVELRCDPISGHTALYWYRQSLGQGLEFLIYFQGNSAPDKSGLPSDRFSAERTGGSVSTLTIQRTQQEDSAVYLCASSHDWGLNTEAFFGQGTRLTVV.

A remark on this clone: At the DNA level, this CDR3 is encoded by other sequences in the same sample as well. Written as DNA, the CDR3 is TGCGCCAGCAGCTTGGGGCAGGATACGCAGTATTTT. As protein: CASSLGQDTQYF. The rearrangement uses TRBV5-1 and TRBJ2-3; D remains ambiguous. This CDR3 is built from 12 residues. Germline V gene sequence: CDR1 SGHRS, CDR2 YFSETQ. V lost 0 bases and J 6 bases, leaving 5 bases between the germline ends.

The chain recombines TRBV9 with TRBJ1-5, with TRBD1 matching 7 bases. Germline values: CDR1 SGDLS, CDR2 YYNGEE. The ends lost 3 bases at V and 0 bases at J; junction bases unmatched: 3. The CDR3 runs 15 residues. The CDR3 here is CASSETGNSNQPQHF. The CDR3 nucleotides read TGTGCCAGCAGCGAGACAGGGAATAGCAATCAGCCCCAGCATTTT.

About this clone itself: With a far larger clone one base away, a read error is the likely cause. CDR3 nucleotides: TGTGCCAGCAGCGGGGACAATAATGAAAAACTGTTTTTT. It encodes CASSGDNNEKLFF. This chain joins TRBV14 and TRBJ1-4; tentative D call: TRBD1 (6 bases). Germline V gene sequence: CDR1 SGHDN, CDR2 FVKESK. Trimming cost V 5 bases and J 4 bases, with 8 bases left between them. CDR3 size: 13 residues.

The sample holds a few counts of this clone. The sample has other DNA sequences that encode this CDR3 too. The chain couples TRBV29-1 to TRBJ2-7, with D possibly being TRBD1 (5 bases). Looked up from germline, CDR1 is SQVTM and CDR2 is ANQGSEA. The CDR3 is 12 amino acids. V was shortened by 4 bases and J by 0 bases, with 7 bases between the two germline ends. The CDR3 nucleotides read TGCAGCGTTGGGGGCGGCTCCTACGAGCAGTACTTC. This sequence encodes CSVGGGSYEQYF.

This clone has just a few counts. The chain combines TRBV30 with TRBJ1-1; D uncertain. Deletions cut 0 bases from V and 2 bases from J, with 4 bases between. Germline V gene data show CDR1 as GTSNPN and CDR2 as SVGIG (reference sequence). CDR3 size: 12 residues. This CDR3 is CAWSVTNTEAFF. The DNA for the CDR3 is TGTGCCTGGAGTGTGACTAACACTGAAGCTTTCTTT.

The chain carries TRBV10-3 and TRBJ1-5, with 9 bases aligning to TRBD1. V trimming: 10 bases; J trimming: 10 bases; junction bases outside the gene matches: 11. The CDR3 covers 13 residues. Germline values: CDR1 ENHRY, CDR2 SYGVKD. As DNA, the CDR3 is TGTGCCACCCGACAGGGGGATTTCCAACCCCAGCATTTT. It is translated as CATRQGDFQPQHF.

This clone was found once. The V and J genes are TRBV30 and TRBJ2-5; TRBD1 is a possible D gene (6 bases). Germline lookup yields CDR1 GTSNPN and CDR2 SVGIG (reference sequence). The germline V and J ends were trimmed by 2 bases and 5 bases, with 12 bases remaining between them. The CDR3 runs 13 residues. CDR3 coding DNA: TGTGCCTGGAGTCCTACAGGGCGCGAGACCCAGTACTTC. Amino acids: CAWSPTGRETQYF.

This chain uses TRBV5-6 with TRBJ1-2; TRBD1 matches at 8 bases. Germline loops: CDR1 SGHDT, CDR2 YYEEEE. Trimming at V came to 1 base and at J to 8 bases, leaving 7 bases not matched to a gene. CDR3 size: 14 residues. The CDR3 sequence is CASSLIGQGVGYTF. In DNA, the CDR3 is TGTGCCAGCAGCTTGATCGGACAGGGCGTCGGCTACACCTTC.

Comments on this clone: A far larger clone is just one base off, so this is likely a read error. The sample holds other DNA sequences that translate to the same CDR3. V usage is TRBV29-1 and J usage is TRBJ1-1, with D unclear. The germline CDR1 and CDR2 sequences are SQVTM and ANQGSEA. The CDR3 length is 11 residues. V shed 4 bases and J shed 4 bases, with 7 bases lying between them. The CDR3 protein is CSVARGTEAFF. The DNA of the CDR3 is TGCAGCGTTGCCCGGGGCACTGAAGCTTTCTTT.

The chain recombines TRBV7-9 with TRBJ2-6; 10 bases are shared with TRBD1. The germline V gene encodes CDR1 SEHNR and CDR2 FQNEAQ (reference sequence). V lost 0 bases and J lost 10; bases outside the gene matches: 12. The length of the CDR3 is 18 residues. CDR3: CASSLAGLGTGASNVLTF. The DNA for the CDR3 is TGTGCCAGCAGCTTAGCGGGACTAGGGACAGGGGCCTCTAACGTCCTGACTTTC.

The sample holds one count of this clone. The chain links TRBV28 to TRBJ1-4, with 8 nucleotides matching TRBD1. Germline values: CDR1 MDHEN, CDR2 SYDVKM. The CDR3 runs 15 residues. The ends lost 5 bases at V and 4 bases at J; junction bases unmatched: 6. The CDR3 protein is CASSLDTGGNEKLFF. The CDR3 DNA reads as TGTGCCAGCAGTCTGGATACAGGGGGTAATGAAAAACTGTTTTTT.

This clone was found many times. The DNA for the CDR3 is TGTGCCTGGAGTGCGGACAGGGAAGCTTTCTTT. It translates to CAWSADREAFF. The rearrangement uses TRBV30 and TRBJ1-1; 7 bases map to TRBD1. The CDR3 is 11 residues long. Germline trimming cut 1 base from V and 8 bases from J; bases unmatched to any gene: 1. In germline, CDR1 is GTSNPN, CDR2 SVGIG (reference sequence).

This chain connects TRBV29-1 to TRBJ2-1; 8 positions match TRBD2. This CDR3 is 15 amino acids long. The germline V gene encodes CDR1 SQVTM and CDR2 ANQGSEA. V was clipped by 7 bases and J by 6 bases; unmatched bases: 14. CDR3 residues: CSATAGVLVSNEQFF. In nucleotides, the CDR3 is TGCAGCGCCACAGCGGGAGTGCTCGTTAGCAATGAGCAGTTCTTC.

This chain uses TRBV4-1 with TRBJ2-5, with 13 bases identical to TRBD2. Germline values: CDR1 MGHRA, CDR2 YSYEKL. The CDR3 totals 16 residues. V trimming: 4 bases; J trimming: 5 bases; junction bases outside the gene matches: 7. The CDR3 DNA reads TGCGCCAGCAGCCCGCCGGGACTAGCGGGAATGGAGACCCAGTACTTC. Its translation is CASSPPGLAGMETQYF.

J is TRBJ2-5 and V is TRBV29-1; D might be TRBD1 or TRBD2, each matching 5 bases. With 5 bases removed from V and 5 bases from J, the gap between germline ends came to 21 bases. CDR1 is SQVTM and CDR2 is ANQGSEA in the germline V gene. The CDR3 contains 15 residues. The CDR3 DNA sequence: TGCAGCGTTCAAGGACTTGGGGGAAGGCGGGAGACCCAGTACTTC. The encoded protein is CSVQGLGGRRETQYF. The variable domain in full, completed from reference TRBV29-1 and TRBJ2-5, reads SAVISQKPSRDICQRGTSLTIQCQVDSQVTMMFWYRQQPGQSLTLIATANQGSEATYESGFVIDKFPISRPNLTFSTLTVSNMSPEDSSIYLCSVQGLGGRRETQYFGPGTRLLVL.

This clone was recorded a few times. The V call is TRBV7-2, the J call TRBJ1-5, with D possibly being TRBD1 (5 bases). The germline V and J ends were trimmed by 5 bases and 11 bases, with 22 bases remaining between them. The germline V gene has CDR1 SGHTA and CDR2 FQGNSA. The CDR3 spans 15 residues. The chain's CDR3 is CASSESRDGSPAQHF. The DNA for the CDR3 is TGTGCCAGCAGCGAATCCAGGGATGGTAGCCCGGCCCAGCATTTT.

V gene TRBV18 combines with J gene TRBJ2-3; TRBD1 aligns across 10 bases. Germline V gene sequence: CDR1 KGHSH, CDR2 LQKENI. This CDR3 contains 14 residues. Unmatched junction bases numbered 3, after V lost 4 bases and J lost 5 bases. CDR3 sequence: CASSLGTGEDTQYF. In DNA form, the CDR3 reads TGTGCCAGCTCACTAGGGACAGGGGAAGATACGCAGTATTTT.

The CDR3 spells CASSFSLTGSTDTQYF. The CDR3 DNA reads as TGTGCCAGCAGCTTCAGTCTGACAGGGAGCACAGATACGCAGTATTTT. The rearrangement links TRBV11-2 to TRBJ2-3; 7 bases agree with TRBD1. The CDR3 is made up of 16 amino acids. Germline trimming cut 3 bases from V and 0 bases from J; bases unmatched to any gene: 6. The V gene's germline CDR1 is SGHAT and CDR2 FQNNGV.